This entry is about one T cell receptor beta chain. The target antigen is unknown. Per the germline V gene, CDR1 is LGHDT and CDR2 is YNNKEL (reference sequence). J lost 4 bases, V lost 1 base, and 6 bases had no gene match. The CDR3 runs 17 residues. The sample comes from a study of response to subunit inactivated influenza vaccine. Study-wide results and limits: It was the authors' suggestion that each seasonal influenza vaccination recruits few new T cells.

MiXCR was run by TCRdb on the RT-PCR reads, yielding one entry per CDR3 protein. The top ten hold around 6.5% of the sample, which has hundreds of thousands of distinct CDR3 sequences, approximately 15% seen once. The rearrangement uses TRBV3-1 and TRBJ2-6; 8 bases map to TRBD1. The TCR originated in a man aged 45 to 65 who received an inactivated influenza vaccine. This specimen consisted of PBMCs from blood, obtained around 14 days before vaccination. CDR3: CASSQGRTGTGANVLTF. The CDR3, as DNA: TGTGCCAGCAGCCAAGGAAGGACAGGGACAGGGGCCAACGTCCTGACTTTC. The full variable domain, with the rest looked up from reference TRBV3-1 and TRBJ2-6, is DTAVSQTPKYLVTQMGNDKSIKCEQNLGHDTMYWYKQDSKKFLKIMFSYNNKELIINETVPNRFSPKSPDKAHLNLHINSLELGDSAVYFCASSQGRTGTGANVLTFGAGSRLTVL.